A single sample is the source of the 30 T cell receptor beta chains below, sequenced in a study of human T cells and chemical hapten exposure. Time point meaning: patch test 1, 2 weeks after DPC sensitization. Treatment in this sample: therapeutic diphenylcyclopropenone sensitization with weekly scalp DPC. MiXCR, applied by TCRdb to the RACE reads, yields one record per CDR3 protein. The sample holds 75,000 to 90,000 distinct CDR3 sequences, roughly 7.2% seen once. The sequencing here drew on whole blood, taken in connection with sensitization to the hapten diphenylcyclopropenone (DPC). The receptors were sampled from a woman aged 25 to 39 with alopecia areata. Some clones in this sample may be carry-over from other donors' samples.

This clonotype was counted only a few times. V gene TRBV12-3 or TRBV12-4 combines with J gene TRBJ1-1; the match to TRBD1 covers 7 bases. The trim removed 5 bases at V and 6 bases at J, leaving 9 bases unmatched. The CDR3 consists of 14 residues. CDR3 amino acids: CASSPPGGQSEAFF. The DNA for the CDR3 is TGTGCCAGCAGTCCACCTGGGGGACAGTCTGAAGCTTTCTTT.

This clonotype was seen repeatedly, ten times or more. The J gene is TRBJ1-1, the V gene TRBV11-2, with a weak D call TRBD1 (5 bases). V lost 1 base, J lost 4 bases, and 10 bases lay in between. Germline assignment: CDR1 SGHAT and CDR2 FQNNGV. The length of the CDR3 is 14 residues. CDR3 residues: CASSLVGGATEAFF. Here the CDR3 DNA reads TGTGCCAGCAGCTTAGTTGGGGGAGCCACTGAAGCTTTCTTT.

There are a few counts of this clonotype. This rearrangement joins TRBV5-1 to TRBJ2-5; D is perhaps TRBD1 (6 bases). This CDR3 spans 14 amino acids. V was trimmed by 1 base and J by 5 bases, leaving 12 bases between them. CDR1 is SGHRS, CDR2 YFSETQ, per germline. The CDR3 reads CASSLFTGMETQYF. The CDR3 DNA is TGCGCCAGCAGCTTGTTCACAGGGATGGAGACCCAGTACTTC.

This clonotype came up many times. V is TRBV18 and J is TRBJ1-3; TRBD1 aligns across 7 bases. The junction had 0 bases not matched to a gene; V was cut back by 0 bases and J by 1 base. Germline lookup yields CDR1 KGHSH and CDR2 LQKENI. The CDR3 loop spans 15 amino acids. The CDR3 DNA sequence: TGTGCCAGCTCACCACCACAGGGGTCTGGAAACACCATATATTTT. Translation: CASSPPQGSGNTIYF.

This clonotype was detected many times. The chain employs TRBV7-9 and TRBJ2-2, with D perhaps matching TRBD1 (5 bases). Germline CDR1 and CDR2: SEHNR and FQNEAQ (reference sequence). V lost 4 bases, J lost 2 bases, and 14 bases lay in between. CDR3 length: 16 amino acids. Written as DNA, the CDR3 is TGTGCCAGCAGCTCACGGACAAGGGGAAACACCGGGGAGCTGTTTTTT. Amino acids: CASSSRTRGNTGELFF.

This clonotype was counted a few times. The chain combines TRBV15 with TRBJ2-5; D uncertain. V was trimmed by 0 bases and J by 5 bases, leaving 16 bases between them. The CDR3 has 16 amino acids. Looked up from germline, CDR1 is LNHNV and CDR2 is YYDKDF (reference sequence). The CDR3 is CATSRDGRNQPETQYF. In DNA form, the CDR3 reads TGTGCCACCAGCAGAGATGGCCGGAACCAGCCGGAGACCCAGTACTTC.

There are many counts of this clonotype. The V and J genes are TRBV18 and TRBJ2-3; D gene uncertain. The V end was cut by 1 base, the J end by 0 bases, with 8 bases between. The germline CDR1 and CDR2 sequences are KGHSH and LQKENI. The CDR3 is 15 amino acids. The CDR3 spells CASSPQGPSTDTQYF. DNA of the CDR3: TGTGCCAGCTCACCACAGGGTCCTAGCACAGATACGCAGTATTTT.

This clonotype was seen a few times. The rearrangement uses TRBV20-1 and TRBJ1-1; D is perhaps TRBD1 (5 bases). This CDR3 contains 13 residues. Germline CDR1 and CDR2: DFQATT and SNEGSKA (reference sequence). V lost 1 base and J lost 5, with 11 bases in between. The CDR3 DNA sequence: TGCAGTGCTAGAGTTGGGGGGGAAACTGAAGCTTTCTTT. This encodes CSARVGGETEAFF.

The table lists this clonotype with a few counts. The V and J genes are TRBV2 and TRBJ2-2, with D perhaps assigned TRBD1 or TRBD2 (5 bases each). The germline gives CDR1 SNHLY, CDR2 FYNNEI. The CDR3 is 12 amino acids. V dropped 6 bases and J dropped 8 bases, with 10 bases sitting between them. CDR3 sequence reads: CASRPEGGELFF. The CDR3 DNA sequence: TGTGCCAGCAGGCCCGAGGGGGGGGAGCTGTTTTTT. Complete variable domain (other parts from reference TRBV2 and TRBJ2-2): EPEVTQTPSHQVTQMGQEVILRCVPISNHLYFYWYRQILGQKVEFLVSFYNNEISEKSEIFDDQFSVERPDGSNFTLKIRSTKLEDSAMYFCASRPEGGELFFGEGSRLTVL.

This clonotype was seen ten or more times. V is TRBV12-3 or TRBV12-4 and J is TRBJ1-2; D remains ambiguous. The CDR3 contains 16 residues. The ends were cut back, 3 bases at V and 2 bases at J, with 16 bases in the middle. This CDR3 is CASSFSRRASNYGYTF. The CDR3 bases are TGTGCCAGCAGTTTTTCCCGGAGAGCCTCAAACTATGGCTACACCTTC.

This clonotype has at least ten counts. The chain recombines TRBV6-1 with TRBJ2-7; D assignment may be TRBD1 or TRBD2 (5 bases each). V was shortened by 6 bases and J by 3 bases, with 15 bases between the two germline ends. There are 14 residues in the CDR3. In germline, CDR1 is MNHNS, CDR2 SASEGT. The CDR3: CASSARDGNYEQYF. The DNA for the CDR3 is TGTGCCAGCAGCGCCCGGGACGGAAACTACGAGCAGTACTTC.

This clonotype was seen repeatedly, ten times or more. The chain uses TRBV10-3 and TRBJ2-5; the match to TRBD2 covers 13 bases. The CDR3 loop spans 15 amino acids. Germline V gives CDR1 ENHRY, CDR2 SYGVKD. V gave up 7 bases and J gave up 4 bases; unmatched junction bases: 6. The CDR3 here is CAIKLTSGGIETQYF. The CDR3 DNA reads TGTGCCATCAAGTTGACTAGCGGGGGGATAGAGACCCAGTACTTC.

This clonotype was recorded a few times. V gene TRBV6-6 combines with J gene TRBJ1-5, with a weak D call TRBD1 (6 bases). Germline lookup yields CDR1 MNHNY and CDR2 SVGAGI (reference sequence). V shed 2 bases and J shed 4 bases, with 9 bases lying between them. This CDR3 contains 14 residues. In nucleotides, the CDR3 is TGTGCCAGCAGTTACGGGACACTTAATCAGCCCCAGCATTTT. It specifies CASSYGTLNQPQHF.

This chain uses TRBV6-5 with TRBJ2-3, with D hard to call. Germline V gene lookup returns CDR1 MNHEY and CDR2 SVGAGI. V was trimmed by 0 bases and J by 5 bases, leaving 6 bases between them. The CDR3 covers 13 residues. The CDR3 nucleotides are TGTGCCAGCAGTTACTCCCAGATAGATACGCAGTATTTT. This encodes CASSYSQIDTQYF.

The chain carries TRBV5-1 and TRBJ2-3, with 10 bases aligning to TRBD2. CDR3 length: 16 residues. V was pared by 0 bases and J by 2 bases, with 3 bases of the junction left unmatched. Germline V gene lookup returns CDR1 SGHRS and CDR2 YFSETQ. The CDR3 protein is CASSLVLAGVTDTQYF. The CDR3 DNA reads TGCGCCAGCAGCTTGGTTCTAGCGGGGGTCACAGATACGCAGTATTTT. Supplemented by reference TRBV5-1 and TRBJ2-3, the full variable domain reads KAGVTQTPRYLIKTRGQQVTLSCSPISGHRSVSWYQQTPGQGLQFLFEYFSETQRNKGNFPGRFSGRQFSNSRSEMNVSTLELGDSALYLCASSLVLAGVTDTQYFGPGTRLTVL.

This clonotype was observed at least ten times. V is TRBV5-6 and J is TRBJ1-1; D gene ambiguous. Trimming stripped 0 bases from V and 2 bases from J, with 14 bases between. This CDR3 has 16 amino acids. Germline V gene data show CDR1 as SGHDT and CDR2 as YYEEEE. CDR3 nucleotides: TGTGCCAGCAGCTTGGTATCCGGCGCCCAAAACACTGAAGCTTTCTTT. Amino acids: CASSLVSGAQNTEAFF.

This clonotype was picked up many times. The chain employs TRBV12-3 or TRBV12-4 and TRBJ1-1; 10 bases align to TRBD1. CDR3 length: 15 amino acids. The V and J ends lost 6 bases and 4 bases, in that order; junction bases with no gene match: 8. CDR3 residues: CASRVEGTGVTEAFF. CDR3 DNA sequence: TGTGCCAGCAGAGTGGAGGGGACAGGGGTCACTGAAGCTTTCTTT.

The chain links TRBV4-2 to TRBJ1-4; D remains unclear. CDR1 is LGHNA and CDR2 is YNFKEQ in the germline V gene. CDR3 size: 12 residues. Trimming took 0 bases from V and 8 from J, leaving 4 bases between them. The CDR3 DNA reads as TGTGCCAGCAGCCAAGACGGGGAAAAACTGTTTTTT. It codes for CASSQDGEKLFF.

The chain is built from TRBV10-3 and TRBJ2-5; D is uncertain. V lost 0 bases, J lost 7 bases, and 9 bases lay in between. Germline loops: CDR1 ENHRY, CDR2 SYGVKD. This CDR3 is 13 amino acids long. CDR3 sequence reads: CAISESRVATQYF. The CDR3 bases are TGTGCCATCAGTGAGTCGCGAGTGGCGACCCAGTACTTC.

This chain connects TRBV6-6 to TRBJ2-3; 10 bases line up with TRBD2. Germline CDR1 MNHNY, CDR2 SVGAGI (reference sequence). This CDR3 spans 17 amino acids. V was pared by 2 bases and J by 11 bases, with 16 bases of the junction left unmatched. Here the CDR3 reads CASSYGLPSGGASGQYF. For the CDR3, the DNA is TGTGCCAGCAGTTACGGTTTGCCAAGCGGGGGGGCCTCGGGGCAGTATTTT.

The V gene is TRBV6-6, the J gene TRBJ1-1; TRBD1 aligns across 8 bases. This CDR3 is 12 amino acids long. V lost 7 bases and J lost 7; bases outside the gene matches: 5. Germline V gene lookup returns CDR1 MNHNY and CDR2 SVGAGI (reference sequence). The CDR3 DNA reads TGTGCCAGCATTCGGACAGGGTTTGAAGCTTTCTTT. Its translation is CASIRTGFEAFF.

This chain uses TRBV12-3 or TRBV12-4 with TRBJ1-4; TRBD1 matches at 8 bases. V shed 1 base, J shed 11 bases, and the junction held 9 bases outside the gene matches. The CDR3 runs to 15 residues. The chain's CDR3 is CASSLDGRGQQKLFF. CDR3 bases: TGTGCCAGCAGTTTAGACGGCAGGGGGCAACAGAAACTGTTTTTT.

This clonotype occurred many times. V gene TRBV29-1 combines with J gene TRBJ2-5; 10 nucleotides line up with TRBD2. The germline gives CDR1 SQVTM, CDR2 ANQGSEA. The length of the CDR3 is 16 residues. V dropped 5 bases and J dropped 5; count of bases not matched to a gene: 14. The CDR3 bases are TGCAGCGTTCCGGGCGCTAGCGGGGGCGGGGGGGAGACCCAGTACTTC. Translation: CSVPGASGGGGETQYF.

V gene TRBV6-6 combines with J gene TRBJ2-3; D is perhaps TRBD2 (5 bases). Germline V lookup: CDR1 MNHNY, CDR2 SVGAGI (reference sequence). CDR3 length: 13 residues. Trimming took off 2 bases at V and 6 bases at J, with 9 bases between the two ends. This chain's CDR3 is CASSYLRGDTQYF. CDR3 nucleotides: TGTGCCAGCAGTTACCTCCGGGGTGATACGCAGTATTTT.

Many counts were recorded for this clonotype. This sequence joins TRBV7-2 and TRBJ1-1; D not certain. Trimming took off 2 bases at V and 0 bases at J, with 7 bases between the two ends. Germline values: CDR1 SGHTA, CDR2 FQGNSA. CDR3 size: 14 residues. The CDR3 sequence is CASSLYKLNTEAFF. In DNA, the CDR3 is TGTGCCAGCAGCTTATATAAGCTGAACACTGAAGCTTTCTTT.

CDR3 protein: CASSLSRLLGLANSGELFF. DNA of the CDR3: TGTGCCAGCAGCTTGTCTCGTCTTTTGGGACTAGCGAATTCCGGGGAGCTGTTTTTT. The V call is TRBV5-6, the J call TRBJ2-2, with 10 bases identical to TRBD2. With 1 base clipped from V and 6 bases from J, the junction kept 15 bases outside the gene matches. The CDR3 loop spans 19 amino acids. From germline, CDR1 is SGHDT and CDR2 YYEEEE.

This clonotype appeared many times. This chain uses TRBV3-1 with TRBJ2-2; 8 bases match TRBD2. The germline gives CDR1 LGHDT, CDR2 YNNKEL (reference sequence). The CDR3 covers 16 residues. V was pared by 0 bases and J by 3 bases, with 3 bases of the junction left unmatched. CDR3 DNA: TGTGCCAGCAGCCAAGATTTGCGGGGGGACACCGGGGAGCTGTTTTTT. The encoded protein is CASSQDLRGDTGELFF.

This clonotype was seen a handful of times. V is TRBV27 and J is TRBJ1-1; tentatively, D is TRBD1 (5 bases). Germline V gene lookup returns CDR1 MNHEY and CDR2 SMNVEV (reference sequence). The CDR3 is made up of 10 amino acids. Trimming cost V 7 bases and J 10 bases, with 10 bases left between them. CDR3 sequence reads: CASILQVAFF. CDR3 DNA sequence: TGTGCCAGCATCTTACAGGTAGCTTTCTTT.

In regard to this clonotype: A much larger clone differs from this one at a single base, so this may be a read error. The chain has TRBV19 and TRBJ1-2, with unresolved D. The CDR3 spans 15 residues. V shed 9 bases and J shed 5 bases, with 22 bases lying between them. Germline assignment: CDR1 LNHDA and CDR2 SQIVND (reference sequence). CDR3 region: CASKEPSVTAYGYTF. The CDR3 nucleotides are TGTGCCAGCAAGGAACCATCCGTGACGGCTTATGGCTACACCTTC.

This clonotype was seen repeatedly, ten times or more. The V call is TRBV6-1, the J call TRBJ2-2; 7 positions agree with TRBD2. The CDR3 spans 15 residues. Germline values: CDR1 MNHNS, CDR2 SASEGT. V dropped 5 bases and J dropped 6; count of bases not matched to a gene: 9. The CDR3: CASSKAGEGAGELFF. The DNA of the CDR3 is TGTGCCAGCAGTAAGGCGGGGGAGGGTGCCGGGGAGCTGTTTTTT.